The 14 T cell receptor beta chains below all came from one sample that was sequenced in a study of T-cell reconstitution after alpha-beta-depleted transplantation in children (dated by TCRdb to 2015 to 2016). Read against the paper, the sample's treatment or condition label means: allogeneic hematopoietic cell transplantation with graft depleted of TCRalphabeta T cells and CD19 B cells. Libraries were prepared through PCR. The sequencing machine was an Illumina HiSeq 2500. Molecular barcoding was employed in the preparation of TCR libraries, with unique molecular identifiers being used to normalize TCRbeta repertoire quantification. Starting from the raw public reads, TCRdb applied fastp trimming at Q25, assembled clones with MiXCR and retained in-frame beta chains. Rows are combined by CDR3 protein, so each entry shows the most common genes and DNA. For this sample there are about 500,000 distinct CDR3 sequences; approximately 10% appear just once. Approximately 14% of the sample rests with the top ten.

Sequencing used PBMCs, mostly from graft donor cells, obtained 180 days after TCRalphabeta/CD19-depleted stem cell transplant. The origin of the receptors is a female patient aged 2-10 years who had a stem cell transplant for aplastic anemia, so the T cells may come from the graft donor.

This clonotype was picked up a small number of times. The rearrangement joins TRBV6-1 to TRBJ2-3, with TRBD2 identical over 9 bases. V trimming: 6 bases; J trimming: 4 bases; junction bases outside the gene matches: 11. The germline V gene has CDR1 MNHNS and CDR2 SASEGT. The CDR3 runs to 16 residues. Here the CDR3 DNA reads TGTGCCAGCAGCCATGCCGCTAGCGGGAAGGCAGATACGCAGTATTTT. Its protein is CASSHAASGKADTQYF.

This clonotype was counted between two and nine times. CDR3 in amino acids: CASSENRVSPLHF. CDR3 nucleotides: TGTGCCAGCAGTGAAAATCGGGTTTCACCCCTCCACTTT. The V call is TRBV25-1, the J call TRBJ1-6; the D is unclear. There are 13 residues in the CDR3. Germline V lookup: CDR1 MGHDK, CDR2 SYGVNS. V dropped 2 bases and J dropped 9 bases, with 8 bases sitting between them. The full variable domain, rest sourced from reference TRBV25-1 and TRBJ1-6, is EADIYQTPRYLVIGTGKKITLECSQTMGHDKMYWYQQDPGMELHLIHYSYGVNSTEKGDLSSESTVSRIRTEHFPLTLESARPSHTSQYLCASSENRVSPLHFGNGTRLTVT.

This sequence joins TRBV6-2 or TRBV6-3 and TRBJ2-4; a weak D match, TRBD2 (5 bases). Germline-derived CDR1 and CDR2 are MNHEY and SVGEGT. The V end lost 6 bases, the J end lost 0 bases, and 15 bases lay between the germline ends. This CDR3 contains 16 residues. The CDR3, as DNA: TGTGCCAGCAGATCCAGTGGGAGCCTAGCCAAAAACATTCAGTACTTC. Translation: CASRSSGSLAKNIQYF.

This clonotype came up a few times. The chain joins TRBV7-9 to TRBJ1-2, with TRBD1 matching 7 bases. CDR3 length: 17 amino acids. Per germline, CDR1 SEHNR and CDR2 FQNEAQ (reference sequence). The J segment lost 1 base and the V segment lost 0 bases, leaving 8 bases of the junction unmatched. The DNA of the CDR3 is TGTGCCAGCAGCTTAGCTGCTTTGACAGGGAGTAACTATGGCTACACCTTC. Translation: CASSLAALTGSNYGYTF.

The chain recombines TRBV12-3 or TRBV12-4 with TRBJ1-2, with D hard to call. V dropped 2 bases and J dropped 4 bases, with 5 bases sitting between them. This CDR3 has 12 amino acids. This chain's CDR3 is CASSLYIYGYTF. Here the CDR3 DNA reads TGTGCCAGCAGTTTATACATCTATGGCTACACCTTC.

This clonotype is a singleton in its sample. Just one base apart from a much larger clone, this may be a read error. The rearrangement uses TRBV6-5 and TRBJ2-5; D possibly corresponds to TRBD2 (6 bases). The CDR3 consists of 17 residues. V was cut by 2 bases and J by 5 bases, with 21 bases left in between. Germline V gives CDR1 MNHEY, CDR2 SVGAGI. This chain's CDR3 is CASSYDTSRRARETQYF. The CDR3, as DNA: TGTGCCAGCAGTTACGACACTAGCCGGAGGGCCCGGGAGACCCAGTACTTC.

This clonotype was seen a few times. The rearrangement links TRBV4-3 to TRBJ2-1; D is perhaps TRBD1 (5 bases). Trimming took 0 bases from V and 0 from J, leaving 9 bases between them. Germline CDR1 reads LGHNA; CDR2 reads YSLEER. The CDR3 covers 16 residues. The CDR3 here is CASSQETANSYNEQFF. Here the CDR3 DNA reads TGCGCCAGCAGCCAAGAGACAGCCAACTCCTACAATGAGCAGTTCTTC.

The rearrangement links TRBV19 to TRBJ2-2; no clear D gene. The CDR3 has 14 residues. Trimming left V 1 base short and J 1 base short, with 4 bases between. Germline-derived CDR1 and CDR2 are LNHDA and SQIVND (reference sequence). The CDR3 nucleotides read TGTGCCAGTAGTATAGGGAAGAACACCGGGGAGCTGTTTTTT. Its protein is CASSIGKNTGELFF.

At least ten counts were recorded for this clonotype. At one boundary the junction diverges from the germline segment, which might be a read error. For the CDR3, the DNA is TGCAGCGTTGCCACCTGGCGCACTGAAGCCTTCTTT. Translation gives CSVATWRTEAFF. The rearrangement uses TRBV29-1 and TRBJ1-1; no firm D call. The CDR3 length is 12 residues. The germline gives CDR1 SQVTM, CDR2 ANQGSEA.

This clonotype has a count of ten or more. V and J are TRBV24-1 and TRBJ2-5; tentative D call: TRBD1 (6 bases). Germline assignment: CDR1 KGHDR and CDR2 SFDVKD. This CDR3 contains 14 residues. With 0 bases removed from V and 5 bases from J, the gap between germline ends came to 9 bases. In nucleotides, the CDR3 is TGTGCCACCAGTGATTTGACAGGGCCGGAGACCCAGTACTTC. It yields the protein CATSDLTGPETQYF.

This chain joins TRBV4-3 and TRBJ2-1; 15 nucleotides agree with TRBD2. The germline V gene has CDR1 LGHNA and CDR2 YSLEER. The CDR3 runs 15 residues. Losses at the gene ends were 4 bases for V and 7 bases for J; bases not matched to a gene: 2. The CDR3 coding sequence is TGCGCCAGCAGCCTTGGGACTAGCGGGGGGAATGAGCAGTTCTTC. The encoded protein is CASSLGTSGGNEQFF.

This clonotype showed up just a few times. The CDR3 nucleotides are TGTGCCAGCAGTTACCGGACGGAGGTAGACGGAAAACTGTTTTTT. It yields the protein CASSYRTEVDGKLFF. The J gene is TRBJ1-4, the V gene TRBV6-5; D gene uncertain. This CDR3 spans 15 amino acids. From germline, CDR1 is MNHEY and CDR2 SVGAGI. V was clipped by 2 bases and J by 10 bases, with 17 bases between them.

This clonotype was seen a few times. This sequence joins TRBV7-2 and TRBJ2-7, with TRBD1 matching 7 bases. Germline CDR1 is SGHTA and CDR2 is FQGNSA. The CDR3 is made up of 11 amino acids. V was pared by 8 bases and J by 7 bases, with 5 bases of the junction left unmatched. The CDR3 region has the DNA TGTGCCAGCGGATACAGGGGTGAGCAGTACTTC. Protein sequence: CASGYRGEQYF.

This clonotype was seen only a few times. The chain joins TRBV12-3 or TRBV12-4 to TRBJ1-2; TRBD1 matches at 7 bases. After removal of 1 base from V and 7 bases from J, the junction contained 6 bases not matched to a gene. The length of the CDR3 is 14 residues. CDR3 sequence reads: CASSLEKGASGYTF. CDR3 coding DNA: TGTGCCAGCAGTTTAGAAAAGGGGGCTTCTGGCTACACCTTC.